The source of this T cell receptor beta chain is a study of T-cell reconstitution after alpha-beta-depleted transplantation in children. The CDR3 spans 14 residues. Trimming removed 10 bases from V and 4 bases from J; junction bases left unmatched: 9. CDR1 and CDR2 from the germline V gene are SGHVS and FQNEAQ. The authors prepared the TCRbeta library with unique molecular identifiers. From the PCR reads, TCRdb called clonotypes with MiXCR, one entry per CDR3 protein. There are under 450,000 distinct CDR3 sequences in the sample; 13% occur only once, and about 3.9% lies in the top ten. This clonotype was counted ten times or more.

The sample was PBMCs, taken from the stem cell graft. The chain uses TRBV7-8 and TRBJ2-1, with 8 bases aligning to TRBD1. The sequence was collected from a human donor who donated a stem cell graft to a child with Fanconi anemia. Here the CDR3 DNA reads TGTGCCACGACGGACAGGGTGTCGTACAATGAGCAGTTCTTC. Translation: CATTDRVSYNEQFF.